These T cell receptor beta chains were read from a single sample in a study of shared clonotypes between healthy human individuals. Sequencing used immunoSEQ multiplex PCR; TCRdb keeps in-frame clones, though not all of them. The sample records some 2.1 million clones, about 94% being singletons. The sample consisted of naive CD8+ T cells from PBMCs. These receptors came from a man between 18 and 35 years old in good health. Some clones in this sample may be carry-over from other donors' samples. CDR3s include the opening cysteine and the closing phenylalanine or tryptophan. The D gene is left open where the match is weak. The size entry is marked missing in some rows and otherwise reads once, few, many or a size class.

DNA,CDR3,D,size,V,J
TGTGCCAGCAGCGTAACGGGACAGGGTAGCACTGAAGCTTTCTTT,CASSVTGQGSTEAFF,TRBD1,NA,TRBV9,TRBJ1-1
TGTGCCAGCAGCCAAGGGAATCCGGGACTTGTATCCTACGAGCAGTACTTC,CASSQGNPGLVSYEQYF,NA,NA,TRBV14,TRBJ2-7
TGTGCCAGCAGCCGACAGGGGGCGGCCAATCAGCCCCAGCATTTT,CASSRQGAANQPQHF,TRBD1,NA,TRBV28,TRBJ1-5
TGTGCCAGCAGCCAACCCTCCCGGACAGGGAAAGCAACTAATGAAAAACTGTTTTTT,CASSQPSRTGKATNEKLFF,TRBD1,NA,TRBV4-2,TRBJ1-4
TGTGCCTGGGGGGGGGACCTCATCCAACAGGGGCAGTTCTTC,CAWGGDLIQQGQFF,NA,NA,TRBV30,TRBJ2-1
TGTGCCAGCAGCTCCCCCCCCGAGGGGGCGGGCGAGCAGTACTTC,CASSSPPEGAGEQYF,TRBD1,NA,TRBV13,TRBJ2-7
TGTGCCAGCAGGACGGACGAAGATACGCAGTATTTT,CASRTDEDTQYF,NA,NA,TRBV7-9,TRBJ2-3
TGTGCCAGCAGTGAGTTAGCGGGAGGGCTCACAGATACGCAGTATTTT,CASSELAGGLTDTQYF,TRBD2,NA,TRBV6-1,TRBJ2-3
TGTGCCAGCAGTCCCGGGACTAGCGGGAGTCCAGATACGCAGTATTTT,CASSPGTSGSPDTQYF,TRBD2,NA,TRBV28,TRBJ2-3
TGTGCCAGCAGTGAAGCTAACAGGCCTAGCAATCAGCCCCAGCATTTT,CASSEANRPSNQPQHF,NA,NA,TRBV6-1,TRBJ1-5
TGTGCCAGTAGTACGGTGGCGAATCAAGAGACCCAGTACTTC,CASSTVANQETQYF,NA,NA,TRBV19,TRBJ2-5
TGTGCCAGCAGCTTAACCAGGGGTACCTACGAGCAGTACTTC,CASSLTRGTYEQYF,NA,NA,TRBV7-9,TRBJ2-7
TGTGCCAGCACCGCGATTCCGGGACTCAAACAAGAGACCCAGTACTTC,CASTAIPGLKQETQYF,NA,NA,TRBV5-4,TRBJ2-5
TGTGCCAGCAGTCCCCAGACCGAGGGTTCACCCCTCCACTTT,CASSPQTEGSPLHF,NA,once,TRBV6-1,TRBJ1-6
TGTGCCAGCAGCCCTTCTAGCGGGAGGGCGTCCGGGGAGCTGTTTTTT,CASSPSSGRASGELFF,TRBD2,NA,TRBV7-8,TRBJ2-2
TGTGCCAGCAGCCCCCCCGCCGTCAGCCCAGGCCAAGAGACCCAGTACTTC,CASSPPAVSPGQETQYF,NA,NA,TRBV7-9,TRBJ2-5
TGTGCCAGCAGCCCCTCCCGAGGCAAGGTAGCGGGAGGAGAGCAGTTCTTC,CASSPSRGKVAGGEQFF,TRBD2,NA,TRBV27,TRBJ2-1
TGTGCCAGCAGCCGGACAGCATCCTACGAGCAGTACTTC,CASSRTASYEQYF,NA,NA,TRBV25-1,TRBJ2-7
TGTGCCAGCAGCTTAGTAGTCCGGCCTCCCTACGAGCAGTACTTC,CASSLVVRPPYEQYF,NA,NA,TRBV7-2,TRBJ2-7
TGTGCCAGCAGCTTAGGGGTAGGCACAGATACGCAGTATTTT,CASSLGVGTDTQYF,NA,NA,TRBV7-3,TRBJ2-3
TGTGCCAGCAGTCCCGATCTAGGGACAGGGGTCTACGAGCAGTACTTC,CASSPDLGTGVYEQYF,TRBD1,NA,TRBV27,TRBJ2-7
TGTGCCAGCAGTTTATCGGACCCAGATACGCAGTATTTT,CASSLSDPDTQYF,NA,NA,TRBV27,TRBJ2-3
TGTGCCAGTAGTATTCCGACAGGGGCGCCCAAAAACATTCAGTACTTC,CASSIPTGAPKNIQYF,TRBD1,NA,TRBV19,TRBJ2-4
TGTGCCAGCAGTCCCAAACTGGGACCCGGGGGGACCCAGTACTTC,CASSPKLGPGGTQYF,NA,NA,TRBV28,TRBJ2-5
TGTGCCAGCAGCCGAGGGGTAAGGGAGACCCAGTACTTC,CASSRGVRETQYF,NA,NA,TRBV13,TRBJ2-5
TGTGCCAGCAGCGATCGACTAGCCGCAAACACCGGGGAGCTGTTTTTT,CASSDRLAANTGELFF,TRBD2,NA,TRBV7-6,TRBJ2-2
TGTGCCAGCGCGGACAGTATGTACGAGCAGTACTTC,CASADSMYEQYF,NA,NA,TRBV6-5,TRBJ2-7
TGTGCCAGCAGCCAACCTGGTGTTGGAAACAATGAGCAGTTCTTC,CASSQPGVGNNEQFF,NA,NA,TRBV4-2,TRBJ2-1
TGTGCCAGCAGCTCTCGGTGGACTAGCGGGAGACAGTACGAGCAGTACTTC,CASSSRWTSGRQYEQYF,TRBD2,NA,TRBV5-6,TRBJ2-7
TGTGCCAGCGGACATTGGACAGGGGGGACCTACGAGCAGTACTTC,CASGHWTGGTYEQYF,TRBD1,NA,TRBV27,TRBJ2-7
TGTGCCAGCAGTTTAAGTTTCCGCGCTTATGGCTACACCTTC,CASSLSFRAYGYTF,NA,NA,TRBV28,TRBJ1-2
TGTGCCAGCAGCGCCCCGGGGGACACTGAAGCTTTCTTT,CASSAPGDTEAFF,NA,NA,TRBV9,TRBJ1-1
TGTGCCAGCAGCGTAGCGGGGGGGGGTCAGCCCCAGCATTTT,CASSVAGGGQPQHF,NA,NA,TRBV9,TRBJ1-5
TGTGCCAGCAGTTTGCACAAGAACTATGGCTACACCTTC,CASSLHKNYGYTF,NA,NA,TRBV28,TRBJ1-2
TGTGCCAGCAGAATTAGACAGGGCCAAGAGACCCAGTACTTC,CASRIRQGQETQYF,TRBD1,NA,TRBV6-5,TRBJ2-5
TGTGCCAGCAGCTATGACCCCCCGGGCGCAGATACGCAGTATTTT,CASSYDPPGADTQYF,NA,NA,TRBV5-5,TRBJ2-3
TGCGCCAGCAGCCAGACGCCCGGGACAGGGCGGAACGAGCAGTACTTC,CASSQTPGTGRNEQYF,TRBD1,once,TRBV4-1,TRBJ2-7
TGCGCCAGCAGCTTGGACGGGTTCTCCTACGAGCAGTACTTC,CASSLDGFSYEQYF,NA,once,TRBV5-1,TRBJ2-7
TGTGCCAGCAGCTTAGGAACAAGGGGGTCCATTCAGTACTTC,CASSLGTRGSIQYF,NA,NA,TRBV7-9,TRBJ2-4
TGTGCCAGCAACCCGGGAGGCGGTTTCGAGACCCAGTACTTC,CASNPGGGFETQYF,TRBD2,NA,TRBV9,TRBJ2-5
TGTGCCAGTAGTATAGTAAAGGGGGGGAACACTGAAGCTTTCTTT,CASSIVKGGNTEAFF,NA,NA,TRBV19,TRBJ1-1
TGCGCCAGCAGCACCACTCCAGAGGACAGGTGGGGCTATGGCTACACCTTC,CASSTTPEDRWGYGYTF,TRBD1,NA,TRBV4-3,TRBJ1-2
TGTGCCAGCATCTTATCGGGGGTTGGCGATGGCTACACCTTC,CASILSGVGDGYTF,NA,NA,TRBV7-9,TRBJ1-2
TGTGCCAGCAGCTTCGGGACTAGCGGTATCGAGCAGTACTTC,CASSFGTSGIEQYF,TRBD2,NA,TRBV13,TRBJ2-7
TGTGCCAGCAGCTTGGCCGCAGAGCAAGAGACCCAGTACTTC,CASSLAAEQETQYF,NA,NA,TRBV5-8,TRBJ2-5
TGTGCCAGCAGCTCTCTTAAAACAGGGAGGGATCGTGAAAAACTGTTTTTT,CASSSLKTGRDREKLFF,NA,NA,TRBV5-8,TRBJ1-4
TGTGCCAGCAGCTGGGGTACGAACACCGGGGAGCTGTTTTTT,CASSWGTNTGELFF,NA,NA,TRBV4-2,TRBJ2-2
TGCAGCGTCCTCAAAGTGGGAGGCGACGAGCAGTACTTC,CSVLKVGGDEQYF,NA,NA,TRBV29-1,TRBJ2-7
TGCGCCAGCAGCTTCGGGACAGCCTACGAGCAGTACTTC,CASSFGTAYEQYF,TRBD1,NA,TRBV5-1,TRBJ2-7